This is a list of T cell receptor beta chains from one sample in a study of T cell responses to AZD1222 COVID-19 vaccine. Sequenced by immunoSEQ multiplex PCR; TCRdb stores in-frame clones only, minus some. The sample yields some 170,000 clones, approximately 91% seen once. Sequenced material: peripheral blood, taken 28 days after the second AZD1222 dose. The receptors were sampled from an adult who received the AZD1222 COVID-19 vaccine. The CDR3 runs from the conserved cysteine through the conserved F or W. Fields, in order: clone size, J gene, V gene, D gene, CDR3 protein, CDR3 DNA. D genes are given only for firm matches. Size is stated for part of the rows, as once, few or many counts, or as a class when the clone is expanded.

clone_size: few; j_call: TRBJ1-2; v_call: TRBV7-3; d_call: NA; cdr3_aa: CASSLTAQQGVHYGYTF; cdr3_nt: TGTGCCAGCAGCTTAACTGCACAACAGGGAGTCCACTATGGCTACACCTTC
clone_size: NA; j_call: TRBJ2-5; v_call: TRBV10-2; d_call: NA; cdr3_aa: CASSEPGQPETQYF; cdr3_nt: TGCGCCAGCAGTGAACCCGGACAACCGGAGACCCAGTACTTC
clone_size: NA; j_call: TRBJ1-4; v_call: TRBV29-1; d_call: NA; cdr3_aa: CSAHLDSLPIRKLFF; cdr3_nt: TGCAGCGCGCACCTCGACAGTTTGCCGATAAGGAAACTGTTTTTT
clone_size: NA; j_call: TRBJ1-5; v_call: TRBV27; d_call: NA; cdr3_aa: CASMELGPPNQPQHF; cdr3_nt: TGTGCCAGCATGGAGTTGGGTCCCCCAAATCAGCCCCAGCATTTT
clone_size: NA; j_call: TRBJ2-7; v_call: TRBV29-1; d_call: NA; cdr3_aa: CSVVDSSYEQYF; cdr3_nt: TGCAGCGTTGTGGACAGCTCCTACGAGCAGTACTTC
clone_size: NA; j_call: TRBJ1-6; v_call: TRBV11-2; d_call: NA; cdr3_aa: CASSLDTRISQSSPLHF; cdr3_nt: TGTGCCAGCAGCTTAGATACCCGGATCTCTCAATCTTCACCCCTCCACTTT
clone_size: NA; j_call: TRBJ1-4; v_call: TRBV3-1/TRBV3-2; d_call: NA; cdr3_aa: CASSQLSNEKLFF; cdr3_nt: TGTGCCAGCAGCCAACTATCGAATGAAAAACTGTTTTTT
clone_size: NA; j_call: TRBJ2-4; v_call: TRBV19; d_call: NA; cdr3_aa: CASSPGGGQGKNIQYF; cdr3_nt: TGTGCCAGTAGCCCCGGGGGCGGGCAGGGAAAGAACATTCAGTACTTC
clone_size: NA; j_call: TRBJ2-7; v_call: TRBV5-5; d_call: TRBD1; cdr3_aa: CASSFIQGSYEQYF; cdr3_nt: TGTGCCAGCAGCTTCATACAGGGGAGCTACGAGCAGTACTTC
clone_size: NA; j_call: TRBJ1-2; v_call: TRBV30; d_call: TRBD1; cdr3_aa: CAWRDRNYGYTF; cdr3_nt: TGTGCCTGGAGGGACAGGAACTATGGCTACACCTTC
clone_size: NA; j_call: TRBJ2-2; v_call: TRBV7-6; d_call: NA; cdr3_aa: CASSPTPANTGELFF; cdr3_nt: TGTGCCAGCAGCCCCACCCCTGCGAACACCGGGGAGCTGTTTTTT
clone_size: once; j_call: TRBJ2-1; v_call: TRBV9; d_call: NA; cdr3_aa: CASSVDMGVYNEQFF; cdr3_nt: TGTGCCAGCAGCGTAGACATGGGGGTTTACAATGAGCAGTTCTTC
clone_size: once; j_call: TRBJ2-5; v_call: TRBV11-2; d_call: NA; cdr3_aa: CASSRAMGQGRETQYF; cdr3_nt: TGTGCCAGCAGCCGCGCCATGGGGCAGGGAAGAGAGACCCAGTACTTC
clone_size: NA; j_call: TRBJ1-4; v_call: TRBV5-6; d_call: TRBD1; cdr3_aa: CASSLPTGGNEKLFF; cdr3_nt: TGTGCCAGCAGCTTGCCGACAGGGGGCAATGAAAAACTGTTTTTT
clone_size: few; j_call: TRBJ1-3; v_call: TRBV20-1; d_call: TRBD1; cdr3_aa: CSASIGQGCRNTIYF; cdr3_nt: TGCAGTGCTAGTATCGGACAGGGTTGTCGAAACACCATATATTTT
clone_size: NA; j_call: TRBJ1-6; v_call: TRBV6-1; d_call: NA; cdr3_aa: CASSEDWGYNSPLHF; cdr3_nt: TGTGCCAGCAGTGAAGATTGGGGGTATAATTCACCCCTCCACTTT
clone_size: NA; j_call: TRBJ1-2; v_call: TRBV4-3; d_call: TRBD1; cdr3_aa: CASSQDPRTGSEGYTF; cdr3_nt: TGCGCCAGCAGCCAAGACCCTCGGACAGGCTCGGAAGGCTACACCTTC
clone_size: NA; j_call: TRBJ1-2; v_call: TRBV5-6; d_call: TRBD1; cdr3_aa: CASTSQGGYGYTF; cdr3_nt: TGTGCCAGCACCTCACAGGGGGGCTATGGCTACACCTTC
clone_size: NA; j_call: TRBJ2-7; v_call: TRBV30; d_call: NA; cdr3_aa: CAWSPLKRVSSSYEQYF; cdr3_nt: TGTGCCTGGAGTCCTCTAAAGCGGGTCTCAAGCTCCTACGAGCAGTACTTC
clone_size: NA; j_call: TRBJ1-5; v_call: TRBV6-7; d_call: TRBD1; cdr3_aa: CASSYGTGLDQPQHF; cdr3_nt: TGTGCCAGCAGTTACGGGACAGGGTTAGATCAGCCCCAGCATTTT
clone_size: once; j_call: TRBJ2-1; v_call: TRBV9; d_call: NA; cdr3_aa: CASSVDFLANNEQFF; cdr3_nt: TGTGCCAGCAGCGTAGACTTCCTAGCCAACAATGAGCAGTTCTTC
clone_size: NA; j_call: TRBJ2-5; v_call: TRBV4-1; d_call: TRBD2; cdr3_aa: CASSQDYLAGKQETQYF; cdr3_nt: TGCGCCAGCAGCCAAGATTATCTAGCGGGTAAACAAGAGACCCAGTACTTC
clone_size: NA; j_call: TRBJ1-5; v_call: TRBV7-7; d_call: TRBD1; cdr3_aa: CASSLGTGQPQHF; cdr3_nt: TGTGCTAGCAGCTTAGGGACAGGACAACCCCAGCATTTT
clone_size: NA; j_call: TRBJ2-2; v_call: TRBV6-2/TRBV6-3; d_call: NA; cdr3_aa: CASSYGNGELFF; cdr3_nt: TGTGCCAGCAGTTATGGGAACGGGGAGCTGTTTTTT
clone_size: NA; j_call: TRBJ2-5; v_call: TRBV18; d_call: NA; cdr3_aa: CASSPGQGRQETQYF; cdr3_nt: TGTGCCAGCTCACCGGGGCAGGGGCGCCAAGAGACCCAGTACTTC
clone_size: NA; j_call: TRBJ1-2; v_call: TRBV25-1; d_call: NA; cdr3_aa: CASRAGTLYGYTF; cdr3_nt: TGTGCCAGCAGGGCAGGGACCCTCTATGGCTACACCTTC
clone_size: NA; j_call: TRBJ2-3; v_call: TRBV5-4; d_call: TRBD2; cdr3_aa: CASSLRTSGRTDTQYF; cdr3_nt: TGTGCCAGCAGCTTGAGGACTAGCGGGCGCACAGATACGCAGTATTTT
clone_size: NA; j_call: TRBJ1-2; v_call: TRBV6-6; d_call: NA; cdr3_aa: CASSPNEVAARDLGYTF; cdr3_nt: TGTGCCAGCAGTCCGAATGAGGTGGCAGCCCGCGATCTGGGCTACACCTTC
clone_size: NA; j_call: TRBJ1-2; v_call: TRBV7-9; d_call: TRBD1; cdr3_aa: CASSTLEDRQSGNYGYTF; cdr3_nt: TGTGCCAGCAGCACCCTTGAGGACAGGCAATCTGGAAACTATGGCTACACCTTC
clone_size: NA; j_call: TRBJ1-2; v_call: TRBV6-5; d_call: NA; cdr3_aa: CASRAGAGAGYGYTF; cdr3_nt: TGTGCCAGCAGAGCCGGGGCAGGGGCCGGGTATGGCTACACCTTC
clone_size: NA; j_call: TRBJ1-4; v_call: TRBV12-3/TRBV12-4; d_call: NA; cdr3_aa: CASARTANEKLFF; cdr3_nt: TGTGCCAGCGCGAGGACAGCTAATGAAAAACTGTTTTTT
clone_size: NA; j_call: TRBJ2-2; v_call: TRBV19; d_call: NA; cdr3_aa: CASSIWTPQNTGELFF; cdr3_nt: TGTGCCAGTAGTATTTGGACACCGCAGAACACCGGGGAGCTGTTTTTT
clone_size: once; j_call: TRBJ2-5; v_call: TRBV2; d_call: NA; cdr3_aa: CASSEAVGETQYF; cdr3_nt: TGTGCCAGCAGTGAAGCGGTGGGGGAGACCCAGTACTTC
clone_size: once; j_call: TRBJ1-4; v_call: TRBV18; d_call: NA; cdr3_aa: CASSPDLANEKLFF; cdr3_nt: TGTGCCAGCTCTCCGGACCTGGCTAATGAAAAACTGTTTTTT
clone_size: once; j_call: TRBJ2-3; v_call: TRBV7-9; d_call: NA; cdr3_aa: CASSGGVATDTQYF; cdr3_nt: TGTGCCAGCAGCGGGGGAGTAGCCACAGATACGCAGTATTTT
clone_size: NA; j_call: TRBJ1-2; v_call: TRBV6-5; d_call: NA; cdr3_aa: CASSPGTYGYTF; cdr3_nt: TGTGCCAGCAGTCCCGGAACCTATGGCTACACCTTC
clone_size: NA; j_call: TRBJ1-5; v_call: TRBV11-2; d_call: NA; cdr3_aa: CASSLNPSSNQPQHF; cdr3_nt: TGTGCCAGCAGCCTTAACCCTTCTAGCAATCAGCCCCAGCATTTT
clone_size: NA; j_call: TRBJ2-5; v_call: TRBV18; d_call: NA; cdr3_aa: CASSPTQETQYF; cdr3_nt: TGTGCCAGCTCACCGACACAAGAGACCCAGTACTTC
clone_size: NA; j_call: TRBJ1-1; v_call: TRBV11-3; d_call: NA; cdr3_aa: CASSLGVNTEAFF; cdr3_nt: TGTGCCAGCAGCTTAGGAGTGAACACTGAAGCTTTCTTT
clone_size: once; j_call: TRBJ2-7; v_call: TRBV30; d_call: TRBD1; cdr3_aa: CAWTGGYEQYF; cdr3_nt: TGTGCCTGGACAGGGGGCTACGAGCAGTACTTC
clone_size: NA; j_call: TRBJ2-2; v_call: TRBV29-1; d_call: NA; cdr3_aa: CSVVAGLNGELFF; cdr3_nt: TGCAGCGTTGTGGCAGGGCTTAACGGGGAGCTGTTTTTT
clone_size: NA; j_call: TRBJ1-5; v_call: TRBV6-5; d_call: NA; cdr3_aa: CASGKGGYNQPQHF; cdr3_nt: TGTGCCAGTGGGAAAGGGGGATACAATCAGCCCCAGCATTTT
clone_size: once; j_call: TRBJ2-1; v_call: TRBV4-1; d_call: NA; cdr3_aa: CASSHEGRGSAYNEQFF; cdr3_nt: TGCGCCAGCAGCCACGAGGGCAGGGGTAGCGCCTACAATGAGCAGTTCTTC
clone_size: NA; j_call: TRBJ1-1; v_call: TRBV23-1; d_call: NA; cdr3_aa: CASSHLRGSLNTEAFF; cdr3_nt: TGCGCCAGCAGTCATCTCAGGGGAAGTCTGAACACTGAAGCTTTCTTT